This entry is about one T cell receptor beta chain. In the source study's methods: Reference gene primer amplification gave estimated nucleated cell counts. Repertoires were generated with immunoSEQ multiplex PCR, while TCRdb's copy carries only in-frame clones and drops some. The V and J calls and the clone size are those of that table, but D and trimming were determined from the DNA. The table shows approximately 240,000 clones, with approximately 86% occurring only once. This specimen belongs to a study of blood T cell repertoires in COVID-19. Study at large: Acute and convalescent COVID-19 specimens originated in the United States, Italy and Spain.

The length of the CDR3 is 15 residues. Germline V gene lookup returns CDR1 SGDLS and CDR2 YYNGEE. With 4 bases removed from V and 2 bases from J, the gap between germline ends came to 15 bases. This sequence was found in a woman aged 80 or over with active or convalescent COVID-19. V and J are TRBV9 and TRBJ1-1; D possibly corresponds to TRBD1 (6 bases). Sample: peripheral blood. CDR3 in amino acids: CASSPWGTPNTEAFF. The CDR3 nucleotides are TGTGCCAGCAGCCCTTGGGGGACACCCAACACTGAAGCTTTCTTT.